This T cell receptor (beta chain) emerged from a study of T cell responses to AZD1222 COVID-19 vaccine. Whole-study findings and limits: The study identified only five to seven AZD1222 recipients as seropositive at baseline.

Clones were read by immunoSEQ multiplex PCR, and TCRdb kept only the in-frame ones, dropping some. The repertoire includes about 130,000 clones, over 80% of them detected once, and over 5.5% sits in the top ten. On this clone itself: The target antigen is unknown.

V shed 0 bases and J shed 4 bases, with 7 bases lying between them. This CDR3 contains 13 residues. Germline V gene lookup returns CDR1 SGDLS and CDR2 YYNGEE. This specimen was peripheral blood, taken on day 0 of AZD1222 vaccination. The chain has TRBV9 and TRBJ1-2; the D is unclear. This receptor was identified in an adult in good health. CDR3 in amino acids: CASSVVTGYGYTF. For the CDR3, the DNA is TGTGCCAGCAGCGTAGTAACGGGCTATGGCTACACCTTC.